One and the same sample provided the 15 T cell receptor beta chains below, sequenced in a study of blood T cell repertoires in COVID-19. The assay was immunoSEQ multiplex PCR, and TCRdb's table has in-frame clones only and misses some. The table shows about 16,000 clones, with about 87% occurring only once. The sequenced sample was peripheral blood. The receptors originated from a human donor in a cohort sampled during active COVID-19.

The chain couples TRBV12-5 to TRBJ2-5, with D hard to call. The CDR3 spans 11 residues. V dropped 3 bases and J dropped 5 bases, with 4 bases sitting between them. The germline V gene encodes CDR1 LGHNT and CDR2 FRNRAP. CDR3 region: CASGFLETQYF. CDR3 nucleotides: TGTGCTAGTGGTTTTCTCGAGACCCAGTACTTC.

The gene calls are TRBV6-6 and TRBJ1-4; a possible D gene is TRBD1 (5 bases). The germline V gene encodes CDR1 MNHNY and CDR2 SVGAGI (reference sequence). V was trimmed by 0 bases and J by 1 base, leaving 6 bases between them. The CDR3 totals 15 residues. The CDR3 spells CASSYSGGTNEKLFF. As DNA, the CDR3 is TGTGCCAGCAGTTACTCGGGGGGAACTAATGAAAAACTGTTTTTT.

The chain carries TRBV2 and TRBJ2-7, with 7 bases aligning to TRBD1. The CDR3 is 15 residues long. Germline V gene data show CDR1 as SNHLY and CDR2 as FYNNEI. V trimming: 5 bases; J trimming: 2 bases; junction bases outside the gene matches: 9. CDR3: CASSKRPTGTYEQYF. CDR3 bases: TGTGCCAGCAGTAAACGCCCGACAGGGACCTACGAGCAGTACTTC.

This chain links TRBV4-3 with TRBJ2-1; possible D gene TRBD2, 6 bases. Trimming removed 0 bases at V and 7 bases at J, with 7 bases between. The germline CDR1 and CDR2 sequences are LGHNA and YSLEER. CDR3 length: 13 residues. For the CDR3, the DNA is TGCGCCAGCAGCCAAGATGGGGGGAATGAGCAGTTCTTC. Its translation: CASSQDGGNEQFF.

The chain has TRBV7-2 and TRBJ2-1; 7 bases fit TRBD1. The germline V gene encodes CDR1 SGHTA and CDR2 FQGNSA. This CDR3 has 16 residues. The V segment lost 5 bases and the J segment 2 bases; nucleotides outside the gene matches: 9. The DNA of the CDR3 is TGTGCCAGCAGCCTAAGACAGGGTAGAACCTACAATGAGCAGTTCTTC. Protein: CASSLRQGRTYNEQFF.

The chain has TRBV5-1 and TRBJ2-5, with D unresolved. Trimming took off 0 bases at V and 0 bases at J, with 6 bases between the two ends. Looked up from germline, CDR1 is SGHRS and CDR2 is YFSETQ. This CDR3 contains 14 residues. The CDR3 here is CASSLAVNQETQYF. CDR3 in DNA: TGCGCCAGCAGCTTGGCGGTAAACCAAGAGACCCAGTACTTC.

The chain has TRBV19 and TRBJ2-3, with D unclear. Trimming stripped 5 bases from V and 0 bases from J, with 9 bases between. The CDR3 is 14 residues long. Looked up from germline, CDR1 is LNHDA and CDR2 is SQIVND (reference sequence). CDR3 bases: TGTGCCAGTAGTTTCCAGGCGAGCACAGATACGCAGTATTTT. It specifies CASSFQASTDTQYF.

This chain connects TRBV27 to TRBJ2-7; the match to TRBD2 covers 7 bases. CDR1 is MNHEY, CDR2 SMNVEV, per germline (reference sequence). V dropped 6 bases and J dropped 2; count of bases not matched to a gene: 7. The CDR3 totals 14 residues. The CDR3 here is CASRSGTVAYEQYF. CDR3 nucleotide sequence: TGTGCCAGCAGGAGCGGGACGGTAGCCTACGAGCAGTACTTC.

The chain links TRBV2 to TRBJ1-5; 7 positions match TRBD1. The V and J ends lost 3 bases and 2 bases, in that order; junction bases with no gene match: 4. This CDR3 region has 15 residues. The germline V gene has CDR1 SNHLY and CDR2 FYNNEI. DNA for the CDR3: TGTGCCAGCAGTGATGGGACAGAAGGCAATCAGCCCCAGCATTTT. This encodes CASSDGTEGNQPQHF. The full variable domain, rest sourced from reference TRBV2 and TRBJ1-5, is EPEVTQTPSHQVTQMGQEVILRCVPISNHLYFYWYRQILGQKVEFLVSFYNNEISEKSEIFDDQFSVERPDGSNFTLKIRSTKLEDSAMYFCASSDGTEGNQPQHFGDGTRLSIL.

The chain uses TRBV2 and TRBJ1-4, with D perhaps matching TRBD1 (6 bases). CDR3 length: 13 amino acids. The V end lost 6 bases, the J end lost 5 bases, and 10 bases lay between the germline ends. In germline, CDR1 is SNHLY, CDR2 FYNNEI. The CDR3 nucleotides are TGTGCCAGCAGGCGGGGGCAAAATGAAAAACTGTTTTTT. This translates into CASRRGQNEKLFF.

This clone is a singleton in its sample. The CDR3 loop is CASSQESQGAVTPYGYTF. The CDR3 nucleotides read TGTGCCAGCAGCCAAGAATCCCAGGGGGCGGTCACTCCGTATGGCTACACCTTC. The chain has TRBV3-1 (or the pseudogene TRBV3-2) and TRBJ1-2; 8 bases line up with TRBD1. This CDR3 contains 18 residues. J lost 5 bases, V lost 0 bases, and 14 bases had no gene match. Germline V gene lookup returns CDR1 LGHDT and CDR2 YNNKEL (reference sequence).

The gene calls are TRBV5-1 and TRBJ1-5, with D hard to call. CDR3 length equals 14 residues. V lost 7 bases and J lost 9, with 20 bases in between. Germline assignment: CDR1 SGHRS and CDR2 YFSETQ. As DNA, the CDR3 is TGCGCCAGCTCGGTGGGGTTCGGAGGAGGGCCCCAGCATTTT. Its translation: CASSVGFGGGPQHF.

J is TRBJ1-2 and V is TRBV18; TRBD1 matches 9 bases. The J segment lost 6 bases and the V segment lost 1 base, leaving 6 bases of the junction unmatched. The CDR3 length is 15 residues. CDR1 is KGHSH, CDR2 LQKENI, per germline. The CDR3 is CASSPRDRAGNGYTF. The CDR3 bases are TGTGCCAGCTCACCACGGGACAGGGCTGGGAATGGCTACACCTTC.

The table lists this clone with a count of one. The chain couples TRBV21-1 to TRBJ2-1; no check of the table's D call, TRBD1, against the DNA was made. TRBV21-1 is assigned pseudogene status. This CDR3 is 15 amino acids long. CDR3 coding DNA: TGTGCCAGCAGCGGACCGGGACAGGGGAACAATGAGCAGTTCTTC. It encodes CASSGPGQGNNEQFF.

The chain couples TRBV19 to TRBJ1-1; 8 bases are a match to TRBD1. Trimming removed 3 bases from V and 7 bases from J; junction bases left unmatched: 10. Germline V gene data show CDR1 as LNHDA and CDR2 as SQIVND (reference sequence). The CDR3 spans 15 residues. DNA of the CDR3: TGTGCCAGTAGTATCGACGGACAGGGTTGGGGTGAAGCTTTCTTT. As protein: CASSIDGQGWGEAFF.